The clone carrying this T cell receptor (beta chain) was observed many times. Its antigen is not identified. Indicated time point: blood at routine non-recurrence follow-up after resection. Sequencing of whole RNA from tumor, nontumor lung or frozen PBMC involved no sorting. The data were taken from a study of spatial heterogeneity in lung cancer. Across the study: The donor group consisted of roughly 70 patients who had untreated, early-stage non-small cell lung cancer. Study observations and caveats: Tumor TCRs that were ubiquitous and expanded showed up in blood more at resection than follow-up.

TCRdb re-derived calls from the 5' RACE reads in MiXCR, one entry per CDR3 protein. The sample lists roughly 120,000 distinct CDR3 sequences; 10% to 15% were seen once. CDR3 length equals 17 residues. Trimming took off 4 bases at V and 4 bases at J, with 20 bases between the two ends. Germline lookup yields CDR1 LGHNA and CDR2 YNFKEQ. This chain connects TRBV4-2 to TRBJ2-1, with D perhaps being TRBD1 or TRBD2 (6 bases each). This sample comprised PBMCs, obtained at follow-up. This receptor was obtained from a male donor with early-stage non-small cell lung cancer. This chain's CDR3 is CASSPITGASKYNEQFF. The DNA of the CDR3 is TGTGCCAGCAGCCCTATAACGGGGGCTAGCAAGTACAATGAGCAGTTCTTC.